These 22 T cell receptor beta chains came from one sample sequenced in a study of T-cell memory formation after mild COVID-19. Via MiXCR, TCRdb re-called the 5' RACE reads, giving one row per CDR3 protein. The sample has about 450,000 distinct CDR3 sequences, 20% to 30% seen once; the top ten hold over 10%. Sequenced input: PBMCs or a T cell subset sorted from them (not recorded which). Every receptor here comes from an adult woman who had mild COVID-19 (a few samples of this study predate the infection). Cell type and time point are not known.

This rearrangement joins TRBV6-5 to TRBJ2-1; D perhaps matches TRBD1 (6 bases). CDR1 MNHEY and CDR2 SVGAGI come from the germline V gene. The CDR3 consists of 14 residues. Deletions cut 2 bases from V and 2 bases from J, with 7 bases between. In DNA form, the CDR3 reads TGTGCCAGCAGTTACCAGGGGCCCTACAATGAGCAGTTCTTC. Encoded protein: CASSYQGPYNEQFF.

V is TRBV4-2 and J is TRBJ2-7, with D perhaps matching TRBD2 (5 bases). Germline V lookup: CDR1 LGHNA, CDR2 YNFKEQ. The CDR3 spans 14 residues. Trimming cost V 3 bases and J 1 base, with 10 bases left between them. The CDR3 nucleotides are TGTGCCAGCAGCCACGATCCGGGATCCTACGAGCAGTACTTC. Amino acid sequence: CASSHDPGSYEQYF.

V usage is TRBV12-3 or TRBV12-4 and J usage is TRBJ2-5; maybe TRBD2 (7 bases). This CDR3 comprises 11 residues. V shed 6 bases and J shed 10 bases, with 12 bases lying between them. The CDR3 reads CASSLGGGQYF. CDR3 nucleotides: TGTGCCAGCAGCCTAGGGGGGGGCCAGTACTTC.

The CDR3, as DNA: TGCGCCAGCAGGGCGGAAACAGGGACAGATACGCAGTATTTT. It is translated as CASRAETGTDTQYF. The V call is TRBV5-1, the J call TRBJ2-3; a weak D match, TRBD1 (6 bases). This CDR3 is 14 amino acids long. Trimming stripped 5 bases from V and 3 bases from J, with 13 bases between. Looked up from germline, CDR1 is SGHRS and CDR2 is YFSETQ.

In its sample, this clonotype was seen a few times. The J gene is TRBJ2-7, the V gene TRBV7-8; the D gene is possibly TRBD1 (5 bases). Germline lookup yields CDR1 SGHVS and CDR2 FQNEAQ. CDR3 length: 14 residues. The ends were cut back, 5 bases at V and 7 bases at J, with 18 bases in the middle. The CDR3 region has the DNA TGTGCCAGCAGCCCAGGCGTCAGGGCGGATGAGCAGTACTTC. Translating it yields CASSPGVRADEQYF.

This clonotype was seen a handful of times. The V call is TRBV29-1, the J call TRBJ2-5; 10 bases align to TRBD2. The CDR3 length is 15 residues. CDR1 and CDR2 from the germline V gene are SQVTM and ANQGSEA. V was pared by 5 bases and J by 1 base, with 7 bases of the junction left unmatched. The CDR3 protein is CSVQRSGGAQETQYF. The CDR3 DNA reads TGCAGCGTTCAAAGGAGCGGGGGGGCCCAAGAGACCCAGTACTTC.

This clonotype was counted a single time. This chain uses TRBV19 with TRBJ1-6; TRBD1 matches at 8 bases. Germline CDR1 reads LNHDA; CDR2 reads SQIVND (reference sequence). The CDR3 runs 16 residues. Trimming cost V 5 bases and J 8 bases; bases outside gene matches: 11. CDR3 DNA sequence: TGTGCCAGTAGTCGAACAGGGGGGAAATCATATTCACCCCTCCACTTT. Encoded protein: CASSRTGGKSYSPLHF.

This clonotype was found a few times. The CDR3 reads CASSLSPNEQFF. CDR3 bases: TGTGCCAGCAGTTTGAGTCCCAATGAGCAGTTCTTC. The V call is TRBV12-3 or TRBV12-4, the J call TRBJ2-1; D not certain. The V and J ends lost 3 bases and 6 bases respectively, with 6 bases between them. This CDR3 is built from 12 residues.

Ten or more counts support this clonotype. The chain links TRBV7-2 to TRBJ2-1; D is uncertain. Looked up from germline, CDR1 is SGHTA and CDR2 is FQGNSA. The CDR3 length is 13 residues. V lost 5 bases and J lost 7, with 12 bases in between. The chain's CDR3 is CASSLPARNEQFF. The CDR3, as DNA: TGTGCCAGCAGCCTGCCTGCCCGGAATGAGCAGTTCTTC.

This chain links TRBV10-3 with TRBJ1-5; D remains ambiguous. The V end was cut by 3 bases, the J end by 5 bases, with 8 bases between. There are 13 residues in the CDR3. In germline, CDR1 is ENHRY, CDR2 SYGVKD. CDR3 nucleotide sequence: TGTGCCATCAGTGAAGGTTTTGATCAGCCCCAGCATTTT. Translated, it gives CAISEGFDQPQHF.

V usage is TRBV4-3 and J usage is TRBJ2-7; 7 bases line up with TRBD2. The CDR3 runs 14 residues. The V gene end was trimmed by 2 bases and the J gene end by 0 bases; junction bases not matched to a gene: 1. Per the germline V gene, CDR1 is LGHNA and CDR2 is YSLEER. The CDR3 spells CASSQSGVSYEQYF. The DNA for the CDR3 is TGCGCCAGCAGCCAAAGCGGGGTCTCCTACGAGCAGTACTTC.

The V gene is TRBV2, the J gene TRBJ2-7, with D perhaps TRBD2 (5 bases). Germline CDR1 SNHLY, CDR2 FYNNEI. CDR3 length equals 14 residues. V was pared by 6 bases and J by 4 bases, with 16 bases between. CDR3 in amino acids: CASREDPGPYEQYF. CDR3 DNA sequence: TGTGCCAGCAGGGAGGATCCGGGCCCTTACGAGCAGTACTTC.

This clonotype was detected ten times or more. CDR3 nucleotides: TGTGCCAGCAGCTTGACACTCAGCGGGGCCCGGGATACGCAGTATTTT. Translating gives CASSLTLSGARDTQYF. The chain combines TRBV7-2 with TRBJ2-3; 7 bases are a match to TRBD2. V lost 3 bases to trimming and J lost 6 bases; unmatched junction nucleotides: 12. The V gene's germline CDR1 is SGHTA and CDR2 FQGNSA. The CDR3 covers 16 residues.

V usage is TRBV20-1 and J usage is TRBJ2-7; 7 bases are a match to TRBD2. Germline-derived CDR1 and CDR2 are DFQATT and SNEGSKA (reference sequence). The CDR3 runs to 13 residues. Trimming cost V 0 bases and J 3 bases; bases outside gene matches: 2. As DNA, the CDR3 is TGCAGTGCTAGAGATCCGGGAGGCTACGAGCAGTACTTC. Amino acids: CSARDPGGYEQYF.

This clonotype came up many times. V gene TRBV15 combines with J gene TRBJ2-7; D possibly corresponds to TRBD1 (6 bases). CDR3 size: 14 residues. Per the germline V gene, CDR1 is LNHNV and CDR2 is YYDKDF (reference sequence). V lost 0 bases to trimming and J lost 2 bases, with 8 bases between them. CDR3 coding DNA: TGTGCCACCAGCAGAGACAGGGGACCCTACGAGCAGTACTTC. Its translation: CATSRDRGPYEQYF.

CDR3 sequence (DNA): TGTGCCAGCAGTGAATGGAGCGGGGGGCCCCAAGAGACCCAGTACTTC. This gives the protein CASSEWSGGPQETQYF. V and J are TRBV6-1 and TRBJ2-5, with TRBD2 matching 9 bases. V was clipped by 2 bases and J by 1 base; unmatched bases: 5. The CDR3 runs 16 residues. Per germline, CDR1 MNHNS and CDR2 SASEGT.

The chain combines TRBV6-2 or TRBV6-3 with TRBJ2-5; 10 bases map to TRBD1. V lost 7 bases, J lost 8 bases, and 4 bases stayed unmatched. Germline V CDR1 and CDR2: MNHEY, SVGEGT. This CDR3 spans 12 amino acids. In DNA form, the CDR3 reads TGTGCCAGCACGGGACAGGGGCGAACCCAGTACTTC. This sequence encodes CASTGQGRTQYF.

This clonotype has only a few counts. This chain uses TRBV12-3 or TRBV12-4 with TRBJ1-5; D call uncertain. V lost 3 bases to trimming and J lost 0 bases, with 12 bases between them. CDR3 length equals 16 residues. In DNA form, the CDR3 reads TGTGCCAGCAGTTTTTACAGTGGTAATAGCAATCAGCCCCAGCATTTT. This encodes CASSFYSGNSNQPQHF.

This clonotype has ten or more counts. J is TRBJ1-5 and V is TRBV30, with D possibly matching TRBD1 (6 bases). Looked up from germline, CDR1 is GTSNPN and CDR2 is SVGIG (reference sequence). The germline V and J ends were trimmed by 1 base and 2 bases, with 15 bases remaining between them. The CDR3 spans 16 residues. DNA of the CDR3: TGTGCCTGGAGTGGATATCGGGGGGCAGGCAATCAGCCCCAGCATTTT. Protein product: CAWSGYRGAGNQPQHF. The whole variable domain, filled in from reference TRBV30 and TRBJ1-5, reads SQTIHQWPATLVQPVGSPLSLECTVEGTSNPNLYWYRQAAGRGLQLLFYSVGIGQISSEVPQNLSASRPQDRQFILSSKKLLLSDSGFYLCAWSGYRGAGNQPQHFGDGTRLSIL.

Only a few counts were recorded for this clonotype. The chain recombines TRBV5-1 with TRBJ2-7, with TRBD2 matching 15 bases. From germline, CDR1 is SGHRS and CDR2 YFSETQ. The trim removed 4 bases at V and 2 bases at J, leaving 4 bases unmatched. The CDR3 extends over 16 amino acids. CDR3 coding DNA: TGCGCCAGCAGCGGGACTAGCGGGAGGTCGGCCTACGAGCAGTACTTC. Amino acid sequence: CASSGTSGRSAYEQYF.

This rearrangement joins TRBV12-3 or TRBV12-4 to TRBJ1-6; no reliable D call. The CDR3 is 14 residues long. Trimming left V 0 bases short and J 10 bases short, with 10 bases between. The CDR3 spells CASSLALGSSPLHF. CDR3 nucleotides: TGTGCCAGCAGTTTAGCGCTGGGGTCATCACCCCTCCACTTT.

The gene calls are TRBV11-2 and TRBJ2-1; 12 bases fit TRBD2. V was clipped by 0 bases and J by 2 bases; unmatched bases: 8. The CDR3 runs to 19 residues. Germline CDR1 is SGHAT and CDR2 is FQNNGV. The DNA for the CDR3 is TGTGCCAGCAGCTTAGACGGCCTAGCGGGAGGGATCACCTACAATGAGCAGTTCTTC. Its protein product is CASSLDGLAGGITYNEQFF.